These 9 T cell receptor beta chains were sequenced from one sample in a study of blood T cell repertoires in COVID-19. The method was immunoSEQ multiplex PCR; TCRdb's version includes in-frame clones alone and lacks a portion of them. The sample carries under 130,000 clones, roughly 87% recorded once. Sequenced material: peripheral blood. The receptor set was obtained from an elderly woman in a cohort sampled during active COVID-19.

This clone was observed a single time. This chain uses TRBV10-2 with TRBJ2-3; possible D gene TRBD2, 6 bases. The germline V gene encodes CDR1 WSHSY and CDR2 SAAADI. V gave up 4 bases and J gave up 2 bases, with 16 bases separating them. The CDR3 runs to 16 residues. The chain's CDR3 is CASSVQAGTYTDTQYF. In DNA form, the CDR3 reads TGCGCCAGCAGTGTTCAAGCCGGGACTTACACAGATACGCAGTATTTT.

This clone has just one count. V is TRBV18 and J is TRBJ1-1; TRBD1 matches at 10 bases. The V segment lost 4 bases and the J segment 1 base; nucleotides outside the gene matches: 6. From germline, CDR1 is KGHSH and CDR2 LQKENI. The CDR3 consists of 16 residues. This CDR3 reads CASSRGQGLRNTEAFF. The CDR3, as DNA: TGTGCCAGCTCACGGGGACAGGGGTTGAGGAACACTGAAGCTTTCTTT.

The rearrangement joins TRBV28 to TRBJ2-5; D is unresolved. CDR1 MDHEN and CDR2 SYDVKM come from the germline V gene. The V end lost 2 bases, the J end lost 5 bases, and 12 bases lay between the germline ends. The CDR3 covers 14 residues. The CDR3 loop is CASSLEPWAETQYF. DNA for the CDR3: TGTGCCAGCAGTTTAGAGCCCTGGGCGGAGACCCAGTACTTC.

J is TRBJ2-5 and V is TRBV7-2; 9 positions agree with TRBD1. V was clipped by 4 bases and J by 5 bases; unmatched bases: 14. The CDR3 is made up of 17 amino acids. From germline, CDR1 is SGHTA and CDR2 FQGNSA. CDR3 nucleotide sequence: TGTGCCAGCAGCTCAGCTGTCGGGACAGGGTCACCGGAGACCCAGTACTTC. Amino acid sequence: CASSSAVGTGSPETQYF.

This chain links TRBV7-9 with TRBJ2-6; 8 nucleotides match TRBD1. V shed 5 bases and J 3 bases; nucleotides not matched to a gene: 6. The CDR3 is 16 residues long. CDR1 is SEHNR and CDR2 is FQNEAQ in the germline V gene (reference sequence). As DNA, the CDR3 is TGTGCCAGCAGCGCCTCAGGGGGCGGTGGGGCCAACGTCCTGACTTTC. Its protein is CASSASGGGGANVLTF.

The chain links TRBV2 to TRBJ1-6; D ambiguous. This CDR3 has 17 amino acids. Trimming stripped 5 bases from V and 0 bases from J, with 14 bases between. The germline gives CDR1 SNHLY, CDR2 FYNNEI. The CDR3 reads CASSYADTSSYNSPLHF. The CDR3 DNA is TGTGCCAGCAGTTATGCTGATACGAGCTCCTATAATTCACCCCTCCACTTT.

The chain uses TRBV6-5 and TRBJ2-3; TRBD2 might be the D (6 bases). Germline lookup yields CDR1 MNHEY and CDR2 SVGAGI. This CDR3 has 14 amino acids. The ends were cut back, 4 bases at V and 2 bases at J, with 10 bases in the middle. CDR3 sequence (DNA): TGTGCCAGCAGTTCCCGGGACTTCACAGATACGCAGTATTTT. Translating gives CASSSRDFTDTQYF.

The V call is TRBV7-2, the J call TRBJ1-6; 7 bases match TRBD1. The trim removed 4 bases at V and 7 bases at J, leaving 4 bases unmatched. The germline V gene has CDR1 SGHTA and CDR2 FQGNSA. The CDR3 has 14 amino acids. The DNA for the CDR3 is TGTGCCAGCAGCTGGGACAGCCGAAATTCACCCCTCCACTTT. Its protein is CASSWDSRNSPLHF.

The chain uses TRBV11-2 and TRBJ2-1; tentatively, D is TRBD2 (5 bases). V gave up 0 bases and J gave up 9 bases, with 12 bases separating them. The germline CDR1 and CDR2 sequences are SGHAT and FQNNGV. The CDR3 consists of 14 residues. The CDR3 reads CASSLERFRGEQFF. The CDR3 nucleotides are TGTGCCAGCAGCTTAGAGCGGTTCCGGGGTGAGCAGTTCTTC.